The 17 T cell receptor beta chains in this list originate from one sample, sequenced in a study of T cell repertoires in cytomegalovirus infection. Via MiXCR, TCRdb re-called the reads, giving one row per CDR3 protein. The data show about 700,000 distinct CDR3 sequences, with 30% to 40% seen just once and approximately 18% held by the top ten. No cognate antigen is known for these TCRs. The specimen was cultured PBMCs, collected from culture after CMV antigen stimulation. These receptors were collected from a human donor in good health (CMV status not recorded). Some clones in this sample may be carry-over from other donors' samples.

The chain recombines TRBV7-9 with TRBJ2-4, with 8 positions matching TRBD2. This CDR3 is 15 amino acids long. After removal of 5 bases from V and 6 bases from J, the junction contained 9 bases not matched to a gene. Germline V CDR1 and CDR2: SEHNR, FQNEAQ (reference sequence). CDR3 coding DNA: TGTGCCAGCAGCGTGACGGGCGGGGGGAGAAACATTCAGTACTTC. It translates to CASSVTGGGRNIQYF.

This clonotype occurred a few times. The CDR3 here is CAWSGDGGADTQYF. Written as DNA, the CDR3 is TGTGCCTGGAGTGGGGACGGGGGAGCAGATACGCAGTATTTT. The chain uses TRBV30 and TRBJ2-3; D may be TRBD2 (6 bases). The CDR3 totals 14 residues. Trimming stripped 1 base from V and 4 bases from J, with 12 bases between. Per germline, CDR1 GTSNPN and CDR2 SVGIG (reference sequence).

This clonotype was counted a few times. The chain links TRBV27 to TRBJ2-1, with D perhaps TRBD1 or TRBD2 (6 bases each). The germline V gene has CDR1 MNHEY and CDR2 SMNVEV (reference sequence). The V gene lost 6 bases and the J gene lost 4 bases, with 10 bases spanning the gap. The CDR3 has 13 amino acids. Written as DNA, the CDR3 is TGTGCCAGCAGAGGGGGGAGGTACAATGAGCAGTTCTTC. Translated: CASRGGRYNEQFF.

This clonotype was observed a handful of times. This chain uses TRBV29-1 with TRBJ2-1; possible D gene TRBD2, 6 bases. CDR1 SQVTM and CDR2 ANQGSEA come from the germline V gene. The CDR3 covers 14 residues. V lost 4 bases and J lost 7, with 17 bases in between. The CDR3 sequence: CSVALLGTSNEQFF. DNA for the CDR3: TGCAGCGTTGCTCTCCTAGGGACTTCGAATGAGCAGTTCTTC.

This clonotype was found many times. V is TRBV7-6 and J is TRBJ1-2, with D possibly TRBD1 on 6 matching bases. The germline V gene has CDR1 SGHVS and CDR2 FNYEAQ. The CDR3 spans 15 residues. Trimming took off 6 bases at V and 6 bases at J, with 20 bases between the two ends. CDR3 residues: CASSSSLGGTDGYTF. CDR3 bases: TGTGCCAGCAGTTCCTCACTTGGGGGCACGGATGGCTACACCTTC. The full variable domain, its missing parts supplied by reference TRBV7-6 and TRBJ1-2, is GAGVSQSPRYKVTKRGQDVALRCDPISGHVSLYWYRQALGQGPEFLTYFNYEAQQDKSGLPNDRFSAERPEGSISTLTIQRTEQRDSAMYRCASSSSLGGTDGYTFGSGTRLTVV.

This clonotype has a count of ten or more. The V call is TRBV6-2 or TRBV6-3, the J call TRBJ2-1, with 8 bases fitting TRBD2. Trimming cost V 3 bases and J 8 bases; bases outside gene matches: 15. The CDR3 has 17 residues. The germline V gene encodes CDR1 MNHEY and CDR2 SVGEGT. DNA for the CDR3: TGTGCCAGCAGTTATAGAGATGGGGGACTAGACGACGATGAGCAGTTCTTC. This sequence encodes CASSYRDGGLDDDEQFF.

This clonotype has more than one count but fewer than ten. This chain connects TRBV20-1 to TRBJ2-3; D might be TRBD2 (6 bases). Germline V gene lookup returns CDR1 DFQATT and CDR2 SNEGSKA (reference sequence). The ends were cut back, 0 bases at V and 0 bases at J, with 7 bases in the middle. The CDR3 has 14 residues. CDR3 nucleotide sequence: TGCAGTGCTAGAGATCTAGCGAGCACAGATACGCAGTATTTT. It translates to CSARDLASTDTQYF.

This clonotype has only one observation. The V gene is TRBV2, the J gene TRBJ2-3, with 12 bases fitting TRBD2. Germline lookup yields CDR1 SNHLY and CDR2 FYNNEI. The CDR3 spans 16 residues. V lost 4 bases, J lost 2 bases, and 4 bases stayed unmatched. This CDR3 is CASSATSGSFTDTQYF. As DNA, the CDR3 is TGTGCCAGCAGTGCGACTAGCGGGAGTTTCACAGATACGCAGTATTTT.

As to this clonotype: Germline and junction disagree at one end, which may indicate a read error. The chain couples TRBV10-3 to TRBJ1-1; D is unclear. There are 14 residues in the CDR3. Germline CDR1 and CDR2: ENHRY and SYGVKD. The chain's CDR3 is CSISESRADTEAFF. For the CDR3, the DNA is TGTTCCATCAGTGAGTCGAGGGCGGACACTGAAGCTTTCTTT.

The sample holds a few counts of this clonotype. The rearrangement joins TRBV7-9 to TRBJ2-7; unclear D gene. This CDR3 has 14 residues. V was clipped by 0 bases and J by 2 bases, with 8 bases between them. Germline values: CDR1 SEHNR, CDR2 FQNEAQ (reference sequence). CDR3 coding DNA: TGTGCCAGCAGCTTAGCCAGACCGGCCTACGAGCAGTACTTC. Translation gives CASSLARPAYEQYF.

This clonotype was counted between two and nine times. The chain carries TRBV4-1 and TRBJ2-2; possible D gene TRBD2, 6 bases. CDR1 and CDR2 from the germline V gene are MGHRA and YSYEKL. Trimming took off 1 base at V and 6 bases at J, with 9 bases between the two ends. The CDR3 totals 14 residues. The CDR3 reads CASSQATRAGELFF. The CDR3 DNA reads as TGCGCCAGCAGCCAAGCGACTAGGGCCGGGGAGCTGTTTTTT.

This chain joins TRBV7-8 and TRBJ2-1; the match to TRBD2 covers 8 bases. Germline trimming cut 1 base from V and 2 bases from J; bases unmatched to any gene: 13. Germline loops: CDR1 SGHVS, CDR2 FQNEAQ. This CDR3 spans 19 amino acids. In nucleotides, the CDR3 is TGTGCCAGCAGCTTAGGAATGAGGGCTAGCGGGCAGACCTACAATGAGCAGTTCTTC. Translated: CASSLGMRASGQTYNEQFF.

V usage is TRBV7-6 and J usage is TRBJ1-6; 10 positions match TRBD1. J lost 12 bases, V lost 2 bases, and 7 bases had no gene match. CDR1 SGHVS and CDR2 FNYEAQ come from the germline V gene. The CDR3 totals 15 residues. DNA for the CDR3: TGTGCCAGCAGCTTAAGGGACAGGGGTATTCAACCCCTCCACTTT. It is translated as CASSLRDRGIQPLHF. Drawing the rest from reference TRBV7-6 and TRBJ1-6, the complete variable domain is GAGVSQSPRYKVTKRGQDVALRCDPISGHVSLYWYRQALGQGPEFLTYFNYEAQQDKSGLPNDRFSAERPEGSISTLTIQRTEQRDSAMYRCASSLRDRGIQPLHFGNGTRLTVT.

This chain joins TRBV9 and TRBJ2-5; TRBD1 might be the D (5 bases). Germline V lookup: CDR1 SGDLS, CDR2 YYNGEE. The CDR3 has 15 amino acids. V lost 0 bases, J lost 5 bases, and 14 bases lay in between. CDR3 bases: TGTGCCAGCAGCGTAGGAACAGGAAAGGCGGAGACCCAGTACTTC. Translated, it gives CASSVGTGKAETQYF.

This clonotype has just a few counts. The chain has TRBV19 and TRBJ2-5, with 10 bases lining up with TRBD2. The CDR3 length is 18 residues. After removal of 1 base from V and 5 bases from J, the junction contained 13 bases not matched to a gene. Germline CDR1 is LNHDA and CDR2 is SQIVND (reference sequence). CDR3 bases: TGTGCCAGTAGTATAGTCTGGGCTAGCGGGAGCATGTGGGAGACCCAGTACTTC. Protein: CASSIVWASGSMWETQYF.

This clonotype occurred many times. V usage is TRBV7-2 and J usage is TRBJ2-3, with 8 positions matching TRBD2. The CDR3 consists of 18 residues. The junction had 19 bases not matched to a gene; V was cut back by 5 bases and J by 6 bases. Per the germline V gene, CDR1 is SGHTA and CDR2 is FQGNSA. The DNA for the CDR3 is TGTGCCAGCAGCACGAATCGGGGTAGCGGGATACCTGGGGATACGCAGTATTTT. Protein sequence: CASSTNRGSGIPGDTQYF.

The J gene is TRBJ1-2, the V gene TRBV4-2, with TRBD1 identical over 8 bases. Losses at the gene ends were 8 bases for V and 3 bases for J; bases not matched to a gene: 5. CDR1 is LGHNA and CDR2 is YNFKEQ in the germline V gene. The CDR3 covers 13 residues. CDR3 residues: CASDTGGDYGYTF. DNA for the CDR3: TGTGCCAGCGACACAGGGGGGGACTATGGCTACACCTTC.